This entry lists 10 T cell receptor beta chains sequenced from one sample in a study of shared clonotypes between healthy human individuals (dated by TCRdb to 2018 to 2020). For the CD8 naive samples, CD45RO-negative cells were positively selected for CCR7, yielding a CD45RA+CCR7+ population from which TemRA cells were excluded. The receptor library was made with the immunoSEQ multiplex PCR assay. The table was pulled from immuneACCESS by TCRdb, which kept in-frame rearrangements only. Such tables lose some clones; where checked, under half of the loss comes from unresolved V genes, and the rest has no known cause. For this sample there are about 580,000 clones; roughly 98% appear just once. The top ten constitute 0.25% to 0.35% of the sample. Sequenced: naive CD8+ T cells sorted from blood. The meaning of the sample's cell subset or site label: CD45RA+CCR7+. These receptors all come from a man in his thirties or forties in good health.

This clone was detected only a few times. The chain combines TRBV9 with TRBJ2-7; D perhaps matches TRBD1 (6 bases). The V gene's germline CDR1 is SGDLS and CDR2 YYNGEE. V was trimmed by 5 bases and J by 1 base, leaving 16 bases between them. This CDR3 spans 15 amino acids. CDR3 nucleotides: TGTGCCAGCAGTGAGGGTGACAGGAGATCCTACGAGCAGTACTTC. Translated: CASSEGDRRSYEQYF.

The chain uses TRBV9 and TRBJ2-5, with 9 positions matching TRBD1. Germline V lookup: CDR1 SGDLS, CDR2 YYNGEE. The V gene end was trimmed by 2 bases and the J gene end by 5 bases; junction bases not matched to a gene: 7. The CDR3 is made up of 15 amino acids. The CDR3 bases are TGTGCCAGCAGCGTCCTGGACAGGGGTCGGGAGACCCAGTACTTC. Translation: CASSVLDRGRETQYF.

This sequence joins TRBV12-5 and TRBJ2-5; D not resolved. This CDR3 contains 17 residues. Germline CDR1 is LGHNT and CDR2 is FRNRAP. V was shortened by 1 base and J by 0 bases, with 15 bases between the two germline ends. The CDR3 loop reads CASGLAPGQKDQETQYF. The CDR3 DNA follows: TGTGCTAGTGGTTTGGCTCCGGGCCAGAAGGACCAAGAGACCCAGTACTTC.

The V and J genes are TRBV6-5 and TRBJ2-7; possible D gene TRBD2, 5 bases. Germline values: CDR1 MNHEY, CDR2 SVGAGI. V shed 2 bases and J shed 4 bases, with 12 bases lying between them. There are 14 residues in the CDR3. The CDR3 loop reads CASSYTRVGYEQYF. CDR3 nucleotides: TGTGCCAGCAGTTACACGAGGGTAGGGTACGAGCAGTACTTC.

The chain employs TRBV11-2 and TRBJ2-5; 9 positions match TRBD1. Germline CDR1 SGHAT, CDR2 FQNNGV. Trimming cost V 5 bases and J 2 bases; bases outside gene matches: 6. The CDR3 covers 15 residues. CDR3: CASSAGQGWQETQYF. The CDR3 DNA follows: TGTGCCAGCAGCGCCGGACAGGGGTGGCAAGAGACCCAGTACTTC.

V usage is TRBV6-6 and J usage is TRBJ2-7; unclear D gene. V lost 0 bases, J lost 5 bases, and 11 bases lay in between. Germline V CDR1 and CDR2: MNHNY, SVGAGI (reference sequence). The CDR3 spans 14 residues. In nucleotides, the CDR3 is TGTGCCAGCAGTTACTCGCAAAGGGTGCACGAGCAGTACTTC. Protein: CASSYSQRVHEQYF.

This chain links TRBV28 with TRBJ2-7; either TRBD1 or TRBD2 may fit D (6 bases each). The V and J ends lost 8 bases and 5 bases respectively, with 22 bases between them. Germline V lookup: CDR1 MDHEN, CDR2 SYDVKM. CDR3 length: 15 amino acids. This CDR3 is CASGNMLGRDNEQYF. DNA for the CDR3: TGTGCCAGCGGTAATATGTTGGGGCGGGACAACGAGCAGTACTTC.

The rearrangement links TRBV5-4 to TRBJ2-7; 11 bases map to TRBD1. CDR1 SGHNT and CDR2 YYREEE come from the germline V gene (reference sequence). After removal of 4 bases from V and 4 bases from J, the junction contained 16 bases not matched to a gene. The CDR3 runs 18 residues. The CDR3 sequence is CASSQDWTGGVGIYEQYF. The DNA for the CDR3 is TGTGCCAGCAGCCAGGATTGGACAGGGGGCGTGGGTATTTACGAGCAGTACTTC.

The chain uses TRBV28 and TRBJ2-1, with 9 bases fitting TRBD2. The CDR3 spans 13 residues. The germline V gene encodes CDR1 MDHEN and CDR2 SYDVKM. The V and J ends lost 6 bases and 4 bases, in that order; junction bases with no gene match: 1. CDR3 bases: TGTGCCAGCAGGACTAGCGGATACAATGAGCAGTTCTTC. Translation: CASRTSGYNEQFF.

V usage is TRBV29-1 and J usage is TRBJ2-7, with D possibly called TRBD1 or TRBD2 (5 bases each). The CDR3 totals 13 residues. In germline, CDR1 is SQVTM, CDR2 ANQGSEA. V dropped 8 bases and J dropped 1 base, with 15 bases sitting between them. The CDR3 DNA follows: TGCAGCCCAGGGCTAGCAGTATCCTACGAGCAGTACTTC. Translating gives CSPGLAVSYEQYF.